This T cell receptor (beta chain) derives from a study of blood T cell repertoires in COVID-19. Across the whole study: Samples representing acute and convalescent COVID-19 were sourced from the United States, Italy and Spain. PBMCs, B-cell-depleted T cells, or T cells provided the cDNA or gDNA that made up the material.

Germline assignment: CDR1 SNHLY and CDR2 FYNNEI. This CDR3 spans 14 amino acids. The V segment lost 4 bases and the J segment 5 bases; nucleotides outside the gene matches: 5. Study processing details: Amplification with reference gene primers provided the estimates of nucleated cell counts. Clones were sequenced by immunoSEQ multiplex PCR, and TCRdb holds only the in-frame ones, with some missing. That table furnishes V, J and clone size, whereas the DNA furnished D and trimming. The sample has under 400,000 clones, around 90% seen once. The chain is built from TRBV2 and TRBJ2-1; 7 bases are shared with TRBD2. The sequenced material came from peripheral blood. The TCR sequence derives from a man between 18 and 29 years old with active or convalescent COVID-19. The CDR3 nucleotides are TGTGCCAGCAGTGTCCTGGGGGGGGACAATGAGCAGTTCTTC. Amino acid sequence: CASSVLGGDNEQFF.